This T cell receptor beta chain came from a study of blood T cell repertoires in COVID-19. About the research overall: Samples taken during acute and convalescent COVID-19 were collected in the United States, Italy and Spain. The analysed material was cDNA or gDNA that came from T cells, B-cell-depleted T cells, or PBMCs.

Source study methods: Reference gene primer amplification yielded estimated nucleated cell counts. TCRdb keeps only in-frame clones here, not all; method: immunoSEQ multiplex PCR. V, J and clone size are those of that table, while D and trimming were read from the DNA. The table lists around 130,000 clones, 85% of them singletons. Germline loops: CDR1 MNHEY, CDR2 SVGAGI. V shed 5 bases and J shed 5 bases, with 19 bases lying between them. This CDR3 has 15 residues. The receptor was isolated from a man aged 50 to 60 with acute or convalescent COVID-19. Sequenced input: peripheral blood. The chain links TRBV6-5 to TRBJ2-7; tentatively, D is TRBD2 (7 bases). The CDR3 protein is CASSLRVGGRDEQYF. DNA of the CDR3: TGTGCCAGCAGTCTACGGGTGGGGGGGCGCGACGAGCAGTACTTC.